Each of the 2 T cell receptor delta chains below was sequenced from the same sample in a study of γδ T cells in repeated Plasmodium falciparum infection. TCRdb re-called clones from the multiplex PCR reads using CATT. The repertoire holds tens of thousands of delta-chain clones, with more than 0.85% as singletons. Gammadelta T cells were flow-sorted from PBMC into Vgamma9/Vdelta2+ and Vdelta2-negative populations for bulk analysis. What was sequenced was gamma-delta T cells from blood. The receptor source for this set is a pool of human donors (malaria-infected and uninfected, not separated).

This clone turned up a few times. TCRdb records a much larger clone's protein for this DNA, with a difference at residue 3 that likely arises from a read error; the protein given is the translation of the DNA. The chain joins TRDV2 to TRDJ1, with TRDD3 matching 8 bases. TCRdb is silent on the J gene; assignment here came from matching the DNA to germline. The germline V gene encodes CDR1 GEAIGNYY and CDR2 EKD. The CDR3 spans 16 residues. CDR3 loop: CAWDSLLLGGYDKLIF. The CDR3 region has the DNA TGTGCCTGGGACAGCCTCCTACTGGGGGGGTACGATAAACTCATCTTT.

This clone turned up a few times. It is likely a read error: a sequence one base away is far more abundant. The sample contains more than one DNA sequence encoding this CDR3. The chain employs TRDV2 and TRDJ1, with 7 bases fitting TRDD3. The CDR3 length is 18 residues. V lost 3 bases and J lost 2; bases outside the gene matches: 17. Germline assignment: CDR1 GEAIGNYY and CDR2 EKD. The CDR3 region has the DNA TGTGCCTGTGACCAAAATGGCCCAACTGGGGTGGATACCGATAAACTCATCTTT. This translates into CACDQNGPTGVDTDKLIF.